The present T cell receptor (beta chain) was sequenced within a study of blood T cells in healthy people across ages (dated by TCRdb to the mid-2010s). Background for the entire study: In model experiments, template switching captured roughly one uniquely barcoded TCR beta cDNA molecule for every two T cells. The study measured age-related changes in TCR beta repertoire diversity using deep sequencing normalized with unique cDNA molecular identifiers. Donors were grouped into four age groups: young (average 16 years), middle-aged (around 39), aged (about 60) and long-lived (approximately 78). Donors of different ages were randomly distributed across sequencing lanes to avoid experimental bias. The study analyzed two additional independent replicas of 1 million unique cDNA reads from the same blood draw for two donors, one aged 18 to 29 and one aged 80 or older.

The CDR3 numbers 17 residues from cysteine through phenylalanine. Only the CDR3 portion is preserved as DNA: 51 bases, with reading frame beginning at the first base. CDR1 is given as LGHNA and CDR2 as YSLEER, both from the germline V gene. Trimming takes 0 bases from V and 7 bases from J, and the germline ends sit 21 bases apart. Donors were 40 or so systemically healthy Caucasian individuals from Russia aged about 6 to 100 years. Approximately 9 milliliters of peripheral blood were collected from each donor into EDTA-treated Vacutainer tubes. Ficoll-Paque density-gradient centrifugation was used to isolate PBMCs, with at least 6.5 million per sample. Total RNA, at least 6 micrograms per sample, was extracted from PBMCs with Trizol reagent. The percentages of naive CD45RAhigh/CD27high T cells were determined by flow cytometry on a PBMC aliquot from every donor. The protocol used for the library was 5' RACE. The sample was run on an Illumina HiSeq 2500. The second PCR ran for roughly 6 to 11 cycles and used a J-beta primer mix along with a sample-barcoded 5' primer. A template-switch 5' adaptor carrying 12 random nucleotides introduced a unique molecular identifier onto each TCR beta cDNA molecule. Each sample yielded at least 3 million CDR3-containing paired-end reads. First-strand cDNA synthesis was performed from all RNA using the Mint cDNA synthesis kit, with priming by a TRBC-specific oligonucleotide. Following uracil-DNA glycosylase treatment, all cDNA underwent a first 18-cycle PCR with the universal primers M1SS and BC2_uni_R. The paper's data handling went like this. For normalization, 1 million high-quality reads were randomly selected from each sample, with every read carrying a distinct molecular identifier. Reads with shared molecular identifiers were discarded instead of being binned into consensus sequences. MiTCR, set to a Q25 quality threshold and the strictest error-elimination algorithm, was used for CDR3 identification, clonotype clustering and error correction. Lower-bound total TCR beta diversity was estimated with a nonparametric unseen species model using Euler transformation. TCRdb applied fastp at Q25 and MiXCR to the public reads, then kept only in-frame beta chains. Every distinct CDR3 protein forms one entry, paired with its most common genes and DNA. The V and J calls, along with clone size, are taken from TCRdb and not from the paper's own processing. This sample gives hundreds of thousands of distinct CDR3 sequences in total; around 42% of them show up just once. Around 21% of the sample is held by the ten biggest clonotypes.

Concerning this clonotype itself: Its antigen is unknown. Within one base of it there is no much larger clone, and no base qualities were kept.

What the work shows at the level of the full study, not this receptor alone: Total diversity estimates from one million sequenced T cells were considered lower bounds and underestimates. The percentage of naive T cells measured by flow cytometry correlated strongly with observed TCR beta diversity. Compared with the aged group, the long-lived group had more naive CD4+ T cells, fewer expanded clones and increased TCR diversity, suggesting age selection. As age increased, observed TCR beta diversity per million T cells dropped in a roughly linear way, and a significant reduction was already evident by age 40. The CMV infection status of donors was not known, potentially confounding age-related changes in expanded clonotypes. Since profiling was done on bulk unsorted PBMCs, naive and antigen-experienced compartments could not be conclusively compared.

The sequenced sample was blood. The TCR comes from a man between 60 and 75 years old in good health. The rearranged chain carries TRBV4-3 and TRBJ2-5, and perhaps TRBD2 as D gene, on 6 matching bases. The DNA sequence follows: TGCGCCAGCAGCCAAGAGCCCGAACTAGCCGCCAGAGGGACCCAGTACTTC. Its protein reads: CASSQEPELAARGTQYF.